These T cell receptor beta chains were read from a single sample in a study of T cell responses to AZD1222 COVID-19 vaccine. Using immunoSEQ multiplex PCR, the repertoire was profiled, and TCRdb retains in-frame clones only, with some absent. The top ten clones hold approximately 7.9% of a sample with around 99,000 clones, around 90% of them seen once. This specimen consisted of peripheral blood, obtained on day 0 of AZD1222 vaccination. The receptors were sampled from an adult in good health. CDR3s include the opening cysteine and the closing phenylalanine or tryptophan. Fields, in order: J gene, V gene, CDR3 protein.

j_gene: TRBJ1-3; v_gene: TRBV19; CDR3aa: CATGGNSGNTIYF
j_gene: TRBJ1-5; v_gene: TRBV27; CDR3aa: CASSSDRQPQHF
j_gene: TRBJ1-6; v_gene: TRBV20-1; CDR3aa: CSASPDRDNSPLHF
j_gene: TRBJ2-7; v_gene: TRBV13; CDR3aa: CASSPASGGAGEQYF
j_gene: TRBJ2-3; v_gene: TRBV4-3; CDR3aa: CASSQSGGAGSTDTQYF
j_gene: TRBJ2-2; v_gene: TRBV7-3; CDR3aa: CASSLMGQNTGELFF
j_gene: TRBJ2-2; v_gene: TRBV2; CDR3aa: CASSQEDGTGELFF
j_gene: TRBJ1-1; v_gene: TRBV10-3; CDR3aa: CAIRPTGMMNTEAFF
j_gene: TRBJ2-3; v_gene: TRBV5-1; CDR3aa: CASSSLGTDTQYF
j_gene: TRBJ1-5; v_gene: TRBV30; CDR3aa: CAWSTYSNQPQHF